The present T cell receptor beta chain was sequenced within a study of cytomegalovirus exposure and HLA in healthy donors. Study outcomes and limitations: The authors listed 150 to 200 TCR beta chains as cytomegalovirus-associated. CMV antigen specificity of three CMV-associated chains was confirmed in vitro. Rare sequences made up most TCRs, while some public TCRs were found in many donors.

Produced via immunoSEQ multiplex PCR; TCRdb's table is partial and in-frame only. Of about 64,000 clones listed, around 90% are singletons. A word on this clone: What it binds is unknown.

The CDR3 loop spans 12 amino acids. Trimming took 0 bases from V and 8 from J, leaving 10 bases between them. The V gene's germline CDR1 is GTSNPN and CDR2 SVGIG (reference sequence). The receptor's source is a woman aged 18-30 years in good health and CMV-seronegative. The chain has TRBV30 and TRBJ1-1; no clear D gene. The specimen was PBMCs. CDR3 in DNA: TGTGCCTGGAGTGTCCCCCCAGTGGAAGCTTTCTTT. Protein sequence: CAWSVPPVEAFF.